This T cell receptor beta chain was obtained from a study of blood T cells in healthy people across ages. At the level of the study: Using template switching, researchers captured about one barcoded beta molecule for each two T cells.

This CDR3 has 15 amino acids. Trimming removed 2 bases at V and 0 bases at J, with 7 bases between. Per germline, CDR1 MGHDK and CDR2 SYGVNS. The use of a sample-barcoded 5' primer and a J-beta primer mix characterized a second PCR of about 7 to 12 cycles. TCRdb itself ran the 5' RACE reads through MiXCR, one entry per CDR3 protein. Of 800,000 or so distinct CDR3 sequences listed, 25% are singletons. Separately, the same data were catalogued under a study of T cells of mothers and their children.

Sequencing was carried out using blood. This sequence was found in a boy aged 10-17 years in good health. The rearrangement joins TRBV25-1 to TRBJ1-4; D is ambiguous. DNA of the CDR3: TGTGCCAGCAGTGAAAGTCAGACAACTAATGAAAAACTGTTTTTT. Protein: CASSESQTTNEKLFF. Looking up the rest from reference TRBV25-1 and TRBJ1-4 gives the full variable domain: EADIYQTPRYLVIGTGKKITLECSQTMGHDKMYWYQQDPGMELHLIHYSYGVNSTEKGDLSSESTVSRIRTEHFPLTLESARPSHTSQYLCASSESQTTNEKLFFGSGTQLSVL.